This T cell receptor beta chain comes out of a study of OX40 agonist ivuxolimab in advanced cancers. Regarding the study in general: The costimulatory receptor OX40 (CD134) was targeted by ivuxolimab, a fully human IgG2 agonistic monoclonal antibody. Of the approximately 54 dose-escalation patients, hepatocellular carcinoma was present in around 20, melanoma in some 15, renal cell carcinoma in 9 and head and neck cancer in 9. In the dose-escalation cohort, 82.7% of patients were male, and the mean age was approximately 60 years, with a range of about 23 to 85. Three dose-escalation patients achieved partial responses, one with hepatocellular carcinoma and two with cutaneous melanoma. Intravenous ivuxolimab was administered to patients every 2 weeks at six dose levels: 0.01, 0.1, 0.3, 1.5, 3 and 10 mg/kg. The point of sequencing TCRbeta in the periphery was to test whether ivuxolimab changed TCR sequence diversity and drove clonal T-cell expansion. The monotherapy dose-escalation portion (N of about 50 patients) of the phase I ivuxolimab trial is reported in the paper. Prior anti-PD-1, anti-PD-L1 or anti-CTLA-4 therapy was permitted, and approximately 40% of dose-escalation patients had received checkpoint inhibitors. Findings and caveats that apply to the study as a whole: Partial responders in the 0.1-3.0 mg/kg groups had among the lowest normalized peripheral clonal expansion, especially among CD8+ T cells. Which antigens the clonally expanded peripheral T cells were specific for was not determined. Low levels of normalized T-cell clonal expansion were also seen in some patients who did not respond. Clonal expansion of both CD4+ and CD8+ blood T cells was observed from baseline to week 6 at doses 0.1 to 3.0 mg/kg. On average, CD8+ T cells showed more expanded clones than CD4+ T cells after ivuxolimab.

The trial excluded patients who had a history of autoimmune disease or who were on systemic immunosuppression. In every dose cohort, peripheral blood was drawn for TCR sequencing at baseline, cycle 4 day 1, and cycle 7 day 1. The samples were taken from a phase I, first-in-human, multicenter, open-label dose-escalation trial of ivuxolimab. Adults with locally advanced or metastatic head and neck squamous cell, hepatocellular, melanoma or renal cell carcinoma were enrolled in the trial. Before TCR sequencing, CD4+ and CD8+ T cells were separately sorted from peripheral blood. The CDR3 goes from the cysteine to the phenylalanine over 14 residues. Only the CDR3 part of the read is kept: 42 bases, read in frame from the first base. CDR1 and CDR2 (SGDLS, YYNGEE) derive from the germline V gene. V gives up 4 bases and J gives up 4 bases, and the segment between their germline ends measures 12 bases. To note about this clone: What antigen it recognizes has not been identified. No clone much larger than this one lies a single base away; base qualities are absent.

Genomic DNA was isolated from the sorted cells so that the TCRbeta CDR3 region could be sequenced. The immunoSEQ Assay was used to sequence the TCRbeta CDR3 regions. TCRdb re-hosts the immuneACCESS table, in-frame sequences only. Its copies lack some clones; in the studies checked, an unresolved V gene accounts for under half of them, and the cause for the rest is not known. In all, the sample holds 55,000 to 80,000 clones, and around 90% of those were seen once. The leading ten clones occupy 1.3% of the sample. The rearranged chain carries TRBV9 and TRBJ1-3; there is no confident call for the D gene. The TCR originated in an adult with an advanced solid tumor such as melanoma, head and neck, liver or kidney cancer. This specimen was CD4+ or CD8+ T cells sorted from blood, taken in a trial of the OX40 agonist ivuxolimab. The CDR3 here reads CASSPPGVGNTIYF. The DNA sequence follows: TGTGCCAGCAGCCCTCCGGGAGTAGGAAACACCATATATTTT.